The table lists the clone carrying this T cell receptor (beta chain) with many counts. Its antigen is unidentified. Conversion of TCR transcripts into cDNA relied on 5'RACE template switching, which added a universal primer site and UMIs. MiXCR, run by TCRdb on the 5' RACE reads, gives a single entry per CDR3 protein. The sample carries roughly 62,000 distinct CDR3 sequences, approximately 7.7% recorded once. This sample is drawn from a study of T cells after yellow fever vaccination. Findings and caveats of the study: Although the secondary response was weaker, it peaked faster, at day 5 versus 15. Researchers noted that a small share of clonotypes showed up in both CD4 and CD8 compartments. Abundant bulk-derived clonotypes could contaminate FACS-sorted repertoires.

Germline V gives CDR1 MNHEY, CDR2 SVGEGT. Trimming took off 2 bases at V and 5 bases at J, with 7 bases between the two ends. This CDR3 is 13 amino acids long. The sequencing used CD8+ T cells sorted from PBMCs, collected on the day of the first yellow fever vaccination. The V and J genes are TRBV6-2 or TRBV6-3 and TRBJ2-1, with D unclear. The TCR was taken from a man between 18 and 35 years old who received the YFV17D yellow fever vaccine. In DNA, the CDR3 is TGTGCCAGCAGTTACAGGGAAAACAATGAGCAGTTCTTC. It codes for CASSYRENNEQFF.